This T cell receptor beta chain is from a study of radiotherapy plus CTLA-4 blockade in lung cancer. Whole-study results and caveats: Early blood T cell clone dynamics reportedly forecast response best, with interferon-beta.

The data were produced by immunoSEQ multiplex PCR, yet TCRdb's version contains in-frame clones alone and is incomplete. This sample has 40,000 to 50,000 clones, with about 74% found just once. CTLA-4 blockade with ipilimumab, together with focal radiation, was given to patients with chemo-refractory metastatic non-small-cell lung cancer. On this clone itself: The antigen is undetermined.

The sequence was collected from a human donor with non-small cell lung cancer who had stable disease on radiotherapy plus ipilimumab. This sample comprised peripheral blood, obtained from a patient treated with radiotherapy plus ipilimumab.

As DNA, the CDR3 is TGTGCCAGCAGCTTAACTAGCGGGGACCGTATCCGGGAGCAGTACTTC. Amino acid sequence: CASSLTSGDRIREQYF. The chain is built from TRBV11-2 and TRBJ2-7, with 10 nucleotides matching TRBD2. The CDR3 has 16 amino acids. V was clipped by 2 bases and J by 7 bases; unmatched bases: 11. Germline CDR1 and CDR2: SGHAT and FQNNGV.